The 30 T cell receptor beta chains below come from one sample, sequenced in a study of beta chain features in type 1 diabetes. The study's findings and limits: People with Type 1 diabetes carried modestly yet significantly shorter TCRB CDR3s in all four CD4+ subsets.

Their target antigens are unknown. What was sequenced were expressed TCRB transcripts, since all of the isolated RNA had been reverse transcribed. The table came from immunoSEQ multiplex PCR; TCRdb's copy has only in-frame clones and leaves some out. The sample records about 660,000 clones, more than 12% being singletons. Sample: naive CD4+ T cells from blood. The origin of the receptors is a man aged 18 to 35 with type 1 diabetes.

In its sample, this clone was seen a few times. The J gene is TRBJ2-5, the V gene TRBV4-2; 11 nucleotides align to TRBD2. Germline trimming cut 0 bases from V and 2 bases from J; bases unmatched to any gene: 2. Germline CDR1 reads LGHNA; CDR2 reads YNFKEQ. The CDR3 length is 16 residues. CDR3 bases: TGTGCCAGCAGCCAAGAAGGGACTAGCGGACAAGAGACCCAGTACTTC. Translation gives CASSQEGTSGQETQYF.

This clone was seen a few times. The CDR3 loop is CSVRLEETQYF. The CDR3 DNA reads as TGCAGTGTACGGCTGGAAGAGACCCAGTACTTC. V usage is TRBV20-1 and J usage is TRBJ2-5; D is unclear. This CDR3 comprises 11 residues. V was trimmed by 7 bases and J by 3 bases, leaving 9 bases between them. Germline loops: CDR1 DFQATT, CDR2 SNEGSKA (reference sequence).

The gene calls are TRBV6-5 and TRBJ1-6; D ambiguous. Trimming left V 4 bases short and J 13 bases short, with 14 bases between. Germline loops: CDR1 MNHEY, CDR2 SVGAGI. CDR3 size: 13 residues. CDR3 nucleotides: TGTGCCAGCAGTTCCAGAGGCCCGAGGCCCCTCCACTTT. Translating it yields CASSSRGPRPLHF.

This clone turned up a few times. The rearrangement uses TRBV4-3 and TRBJ1-6, with 9 bases aligning to TRBD1. The V and J ends lost 4 bases and 1 base, in that order; junction bases with no gene match: 14. Germline V lookup: CDR1 LGHNA, CDR2 YSLEER. The CDR3 is 20 residues long. The CDR3 region has the DNA TGCGCCAGCAGCCCCGGATTCCGGGACAGGGTACGGTCCTATAATTCACCCCTCCACTTT. Translation: CASSPGFRDRVRSYNSPLHF.

In DNA form, the CDR3 reads TGTGCCAGCCATACTAGCGTGGGCACCGGGGAGCTGTTTTTT. It codes for CASHTSVGTGELFF. The V call is TRBV5-4, the J call TRBJ2-2; 7 bases are a match to TRBD2. CDR3 length equals 14 residues. J gave up 4 bases and V 7 bases, and 7 bases lay outside the gene matches. The germline V gene has CDR1 SGHNT and CDR2 YYREEE (reference sequence).

V is TRBV7-7 and J is TRBJ2-4, with D perhaps matching TRBD2 (6 bases). The CDR3 has 16 amino acids. V was shortened by 5 bases and J by 1 base, with 15 bases between the two germline ends. Germline loops: CDR1 SSHAT, CDR2 FNYEAQ (reference sequence). CDR3 amino acids: CASSRSTSKAKNIQYF. The CDR3 DNA sequence: TGTGCCAGCAGCCGCTCGACTAGTAAGGCCAAAAACATTCAGTACTTC.

This clone was seen only a few times. Given a much more abundant clone one base away, this may be a read error. The chain is built from TRBV11-2 and TRBJ2-3; no clear D. CDR1 is SGHAT and CDR2 is FQNNGV in the germline V gene. The CDR3 extends over 11 amino acids. Between the trimmed V and J ends, which lost 3 bases and 5 bases, there was a span of 3 bases. CDR3 amino acids: CASSFKDTQYF. Here the CDR3 DNA reads TGTGCCAGCAGCTTCAAAGATACGCAGTATTTT.

Here the CDR3 reads CASSPPGRAHTGELFF. The DNA of the CDR3 is TGTGCCAGCTCACCACCGGGCCGGGCTCACACCGGGGAGCTGTTTTTT. The chain combines TRBV18 with TRBJ2-2; D not certain. Trimming shortened V by 0 bases and J by 3 bases, and 11 bases separated the two germline ends. CDR1 is KGHSH and CDR2 is LQKENI in the germline V gene. The CDR3 is made up of 16 amino acids.

This clone was seen only a few times. The sample has other DNA sequences that encode this CDR3 too. This chain joins TRBV20-1 and TRBJ2-7; tentative D call: TRBD1 (6 bases). V was pared by 6 bases and J by 3 bases, with 9 bases between. Germline V gives CDR1 DFQATT, CDR2 SNEGSKA (reference sequence). The CDR3 has 11 residues. In DNA, the CDR3 is TGCAGTGCCCTGGACAGCTACGAGCAGTACTTC. This translates into CSALDSYEQYF.

This sequence joins TRBV7-2 and TRBJ1-4, with D possibly TRBD1 on 5 matching bases. Germline CDR1 and CDR2: SGHTA and FQGNSA. This CDR3 is built from 14 residues. Trimming took off 5 bases at V and 7 bases at J, with 14 bases between the two ends. CDR3 DNA: TGTGCCAGCAGCCTCAGACAGTCGGGTGAAAAACTGTTTTTT. Its protein is CASSLRQSGEKLFF.

The chain links TRBV14 to TRBJ1-2; no reliable D call. This CDR3 is 13 amino acids long. CDR1 SGHDN and CDR2 FVKESK come from the germline V gene. With 1 base removed from V and 7 bases from J, the gap between germline ends came to 10 bases. This CDR3 is CASSQGQSFGYTF. The CDR3 region has the DNA TGTGCCAGCAGCCAAGGCCAGAGTTTTGGCTACACCTTC.

The rearrangement uses TRBV30 and TRBJ2-2, with D maybe TRBD1 (6 bases). Trimming pared 5 bases from V and 7 bases from J, leaving 14 bases between. Germline assignment: CDR1 GTSNPN and CDR2 SVGIG (reference sequence). This CDR3 has 13 amino acids. DNA of the CDR3: TGTGCCTGGGACCGGAGAGGGGGCGGGGAGCTGTTTTTT. Its protein product is CAWDRRGGGELFF.

This chain connects TRBV5-4 to TRBJ2-7, with a weak D call TRBD1 (6 bases). The CDR3 totals 16 residues. Per the germline V gene, CDR1 is SGHNT and CDR2 is YYREEE (reference sequence). V shed 1 base and J shed 2 bases, with 16 bases lying between them. The CDR3 bases are TGTGCCAGCAGCTTGAGATCGGTAGGACAGACCTACGAGCAGTACTTC. Protein sequence: CASSLRSVGQTYEQYF.

V gene TRBV7-9 combines with J gene TRBJ2-7; D gene uncertain. Germline V gene lookup returns CDR1 SEHNR and CDR2 FQNEAQ (reference sequence). Trimming took off 3 bases at V and 4 bases at J, with 7 bases between the two ends. There are 12 residues in the CDR3. The CDR3 loop reads CASSLFAYEQYF. CDR3 nucleotide sequence: TGTGCCAGCAGCTTGTTTGCATACGAGCAGTACTTC.

This clone was picked up a small number of times. The V and J genes are TRBV2 and TRBJ2-2; a possible D gene is TRBD2 (5 bases). The CDR3 has 14 residues. V dropped 7 bases and J dropped 7 bases, with 16 bases sitting between them. Germline V lookup: CDR1 SNHLY, CDR2 FYNNEI. The CDR3 spells CASTKGRGFGELFF. CDR3 bases: TGTGCCAGCACCAAGGGTCGGGGTTTCGGGGAGCTGTTTTTT.

This clone was picked up a small number of times. The rearrangement joins TRBV11-2 to TRBJ2-1; D remains ambiguous. CDR3 length equals 15 residues. Germline V gives CDR1 SGHAT, CDR2 FQNNGV. Trimming cost V 4 bases and J 5 bases, with 15 bases left between them. This CDR3 reads CASSSIRVDNNEQFF. The CDR3 nucleotides are TGTGCCAGCAGCTCGATCCGAGTTGATAACAATGAGCAGTTCTTC.

The chain has TRBV29-1 and TRBJ2-2, with 8 bases matching TRBD1. CDR1 is SQVTM and CDR2 is ANQGSEA in the germline V gene. The CDR3 is 12 residues long. The junction had 10 bases not matched to a gene; V was cut back by 8 bases and J by 11 bases. The CDR3 DNA is TGCAGCTCCCGCAACAGGGGGGACGAGCTGTTTTTT. This codes for CSSRNRGDELFF.

The table lists this clone with a few counts. The chain couples TRBV11-2 to TRBJ2-2; D might be TRBD1 (6 bases). The germline V gene has CDR1 SGHAT and CDR2 FQNNGV. Trimming took 3 bases from V and 1 from J, leaving 12 bases between them. This CDR3 spans 16 amino acids. CDR3 amino acids: CASSFWMGQNTGELFF. The CDR3 DNA reads as TGTGCCAGCAGCTTTTGGATGGGACAGAACACCGGGGAGCTGTTTTTT.

There are a few counts of this clone. The chain has TRBV9 and TRBJ1-2; 7 bases fit TRBD1. Germline trimming cut 3 bases from V and 8 bases from J; bases unmatched to any gene: 13. Germline loops: CDR1 SGDLS, CDR2 YYNGEE. The CDR3 is made up of 15 amino acids. The CDR3 reads CASSANRGHASGYTF. The CDR3 DNA follows: TGTGCCAGCAGCGCCAACAGGGGCCACGCCTCAGGCTACACCTTC.

This chain uses TRBV4-3 with TRBJ2-1; possible D gene TRBD1, 5 bases. Trimming took 0 bases from V and 12 from J, leaving 12 bases between them. CDR1 and CDR2 from the germline V gene are LGHNA and YSLEER. This CDR3 is 13 amino acids long. DNA of the CDR3: TGCGCCAGCAGCCAAGATGTACGAGACAGGCAGTTCTTC. As protein: CASSQDVRDRQFF.

This clone has a handful of counts. The chain recombines TRBV30 with TRBJ2-1, with no clear D. V was cut by 4 bases and J by 2 bases, with 15 bases left in between. The CDR3 sequence is 15 residues long. The germline V gene encodes CDR1 GTSNPN and CDR2 SVGIG (reference sequence). Written as DNA, the CDR3 is TGTGCCTGGAACCCTGGGCTTGCCCCCTACAATGAGCAGTTCTTC. Translation gives CAWNPGLAPYNEQFF.

The gene calls are TRBV30 and TRBJ1-2; D uncertain. Germline V lookup: CDR1 GTSNPN, CDR2 SVGIG (reference sequence). The CDR3 has 12 residues. V was trimmed by 2 bases and J by 1 base, leaving 5 bases between them. The DNA for the CDR3 is TGTGCCTGGAGTCACAGTAACTATGGCTACACCTTC. Translation: CAWSHSNYGYTF.

The chain combines TRBV6-6 with TRBJ2-7, with 7 nucleotides matching TRBD1. The CDR3 extends over 15 amino acids. The junction had 11 bases not matched to a gene; V was cut back by 6 bases and J by 3 bases. From germline, CDR1 is MNHNY and CDR2 SVGAGI (reference sequence). The CDR3 spells CASRRGPNINYEQYF. The CDR3 nucleotides are TGTGCCAGCAGAAGGGGGCCAAATATAAACTACGAGCAGTACTTC.

In its sample, this clone was seen a few times. The chain uses TRBV6-4 and TRBJ2-6, with TRBD1 matching over 8 bases. Germline CDR1 is MRHNA and CDR2 is SNTAGT. The CDR3 loop spans 16 amino acids. V gave up 7 bases and J gave up 0 bases; unmatched junction bases: 5. Written as DNA, the CDR3 is TGTGCCAGCAAAGCAACAGGGGGCTCTGGGGCCAACGTCCTGACTTTC. Translating gives CASKATGGSGANVLTF.

This clone occurred a few times. The chain is built from TRBV11-2 and TRBJ2-3; the match to TRBD2 covers 10 bases. CDR3 length: 16 residues. The V gene's germline CDR1 is SGHAT and CDR2 FQNNGV. V shed 5 bases and J 6 bases; nucleotides not matched to a gene: 11. CDR3 DNA sequence: TGTGCCAGCAGCCGGGGGCTAGCGGGAGTAGGGGATACGCAGTATTTT. This sequence encodes CASSRGLAGVGDTQYF.

This clone was observed a handful of times. The chain carries TRBV15 and TRBJ2-7; TRBD1 matches at 9 bases. V trimming: 3 bases; J trimming: 5 bases; junction bases outside the gene matches: 8. The CDR3 has 15 amino acids. Germline V gene sequence: CDR1 LNHNV, CDR2 YYDKDF (reference sequence). The CDR3 loop is CATSRALGQGNEQYF. The CDR3 DNA reads as TGTGCCACCAGCAGGGCCTTGGGACAGGGAAACGAGCAGTACTTC.

The rearrangement joins TRBV7-9 to TRBJ2-7; TRBD2 agrees at 7 bases. The CDR3 spans 13 residues. Germline values: CDR1 SEHNR, CDR2 FQNEAQ (reference sequence). Trimming removed 7 bases from V and 3 bases from J; junction bases left unmatched: 6. The CDR3 nucleotides are TGTGCCAGCATCGGACTAGGAGACTACGAGCAGTACTTC. Protein sequence: CASIGLGDYEQYF.

This clone has just a few counts. J is TRBJ2-7 and V is TRBV11-2; 10 bases align to TRBD1. CDR1 and CDR2 (germline): SGHAT, FQNNGV. The CDR3 loop spans 14 amino acids. V lost 5 bases and J lost 3; bases outside the gene matches: 4. The DNA of the CDR3 is TGTGCCAGCAGCCCGACAGGGGGCATCTACGAGCAGTACTTC. Translation gives CASSPTGGIYEQYF.

This chain links TRBV30 with TRBJ1-1, with 7 bases that match TRBD1. This CDR3 region has 13 residues. The V gene's germline CDR1 is GTSNPN and CDR2 SVGIG (reference sequence). With 3 bases clipped from V and 1 base from J, the junction kept 2 bases outside the gene matches. CDR3 nucleotides: TGTGCCTGGAGGCGACAGGGGAACACTGAAGCTTTCTTT. Amino acid sequence: CAWRRQGNTEAFF.

This clone was seen a few times. V and J are TRBV30 and TRBJ2-7, with TRBD1 matching 10 bases. The CDR3 runs to 14 residues. Germline V gene lookup returns CDR1 GTSNPN and CDR2 SVGIG (reference sequence). With 5 bases clipped from V and 3 bases from J, the junction kept 7 bases outside the gene matches. CDR3 bases: TGTGCCTGGCGGGACAGGGGCGTCCTCTACGAGCAGTACTTC. Protein: CAWRDRGVLYEQYF.